The rows below give T cell receptor beta chains drawn from one sample of a study of blood T cell repertoires in COVID-19. Sequencing used immunoSEQ multiplex PCR; TCRdb keeps in-frame clones, though not all of them. The sample has nearly 80,000 clones, approximately 80% seen once. Sequenced sample: peripheral blood. The source of these receptors is a woman aged 70-85 years with acute or convalescent COVID-19. Each CDR3 is given with its conserved first and last residue. A D gene is named only where the DNA matches it firmly. Clone size is not always given. Where it is, it says once, few, many or a class for expanded clones.

cdr3_nt	cdr3_aa	cdr3_length	v_call	j_call	clone_size	d_call
TGTGCCATCAGCAGGACAGGGAAGAACACTGAAGCTTTCTTT	CAISRTGKNTEAFF	14	TRBV10-3	TRBJ1-1	NA	TRBD1
TGTGCCAGCAGCCCCCTTCGTGGGGGGGCCTATGGCTACACCTTC	CASSPLRGGAYGYTF	15	TRBV7-8	TRBJ1-2	NA	NA
TGTGCCAGCAGTTACTCCGGGGCGGGGGGCAATCAGCCCCAGCATTTT	CASSYSGAGGNQPQHF	16	TRBV6-6	TRBJ1-5	NA	NA
TGTGCCAGCGTTAGGGGCTTCGAGACCCAGTACTTC	CASVRGFETQYF	12	TRBV6-5	TRBJ2-5	NA	NA
TGTGCCATCATGAAGGGACAGGGTTCGAGTCAGCCCCAGCATTTT	CAIMKGQGSSQPQHF	15	TRBV6-5	TRBJ1-5	NA	TRBD1
TGCGCCAGCAGCCGGGCCTCTAATGAAAAACTGTTTTTT	CASSRASNEKLFF	13	TRBV4-1	TRBJ1-4	NA	NA
TGCGCCAGCAGGTCCACAGGACAAAGGGTTAATTCACCCCTCCACTTT	CASRSTGQRVNSPLHF	16	TRBV4-1	TRBJ1-6	NA	NA
TGCGCCAGCAGCTTGGCCTCTCGACAGCCTAATTCACCCCTCCACTTT	CASSLASRQPNSPLHF	16	TRBV5-1	TRBJ1-6	NA	NA
TGTGCCAGCAGCTTACAGGGGGCCTCAGATACGCAGTATTTT	CASSLQGASDTQYF	14	TRBV7-9	TRBJ2-3	few	TRBD1
TGTGCCAGCAGCTTAAGGGACAGGAATTCACCCCTCCACTTT	CASSLRDRNSPLHF	14	TRBV11-1	TRBJ1-6	NA	TRBD1
TGTGCCAGCAGCTTAGCCGGACAGGGTCACCAGCCCCAGCATTTT	CASSLAGQGHQPQHF	15	TRBV7-3	TRBJ1-5	NA	TRBD1
TGCGCCAGCAGTGACTTTGGCAGGCCGGGGAGAAACAATCAGCCCCAGCATTTT	CASSDFGRPGRNNQPQHF	18	TRBV10-2	TRBJ1-5	NA	NA
TGTGCCAGTAAAAGGACAGGGGACAATCAGCCCCAGCATTTT	CASKRTGDNQPQHF	14	TRBV19	TRBJ1-5	NA	TRBD1
TGTGCCAGCAGTGAACTAGCGGGAGCTCAAGAGACCCAGTACTTC	CASSELAGAQETQYF	15	TRBV2	TRBJ2-5	NA	TRBD2
TGTGCCACCAGTGCGCTTGGGGACAGGGGCTTCGAGCAGTACTTC	CATSALGDRGFEQYF	15	TRBV24-1	TRBJ2-7	NA	TRBD1
TGCGCCAGCAGCTTCGGGGGACTACCCTACGAGCAGTACTTC	CASSFGGLPYEQYF	14	TRBV5-1	TRBJ2-7	NA	TRBD2
TGTGCCAGCAGTCCCCCGGTTAATCAGCCCCAGCATTTT	CASSPPVNQPQHF	13	TRBV12-3/TRBV12-4	TRBJ1-5	NA	NA
TGTGCCAGTACCCCCGGGACGGGGACAGGGAACACCGGGGAGCTGTTTTTT	CASTPGTGTGNTGELFF	17	TRBV19	TRBJ2-2	NA	TRBD1
TGTGCCAGCAGACAGGGGGGAGAGACCCAGTACTTC	CASRQGGETQYF	12	TRBV2	TRBJ2-5	NA	TRBD1
TGCGCCAGCAGCTTGTCAGCGGCGGGAGGGTTCCACGAGCAGTACTTC	CASSLSAAGGFHEQYF	16	TRBV5-1	TRBJ2-7	NA	TRBD2
TGTGCCAGCAGCCCCGTGGCTAGCGGCCAAGAGACCCAGTACTTC	CASSPVASGQETQYF	15	TRBV27	TRBJ2-5	NA	TRBD2
TGTGCCTGGAGTGTATTAGCGGGACTAAATGAGCAGTTCTTC	CAWSVLAGLNEQFF	14	TRBV30	TRBJ2-1	NA	TRBD2
TGTGCCTGGAGTGTACAACAGGCTGGTGCAGCTTTCTTT	CAWSVQQAGAAFF	13	TRBV30	TRBJ1-1	NA	NA
TGTGCCAGCAGCTTGGTGGGAGGGTCTGGTGGCTACACCTTC	CASSLVGGSGGYTF	14	TRBV5-5	TRBJ1-2	NA	NA
TGTGCCAGCAGCGGGGATCTAGATTGGGACCAGGGGGCCCCTACCTACGAGCAGTACTTC	CASSGDLDWDQGAPTYEQYF	20	TRBV2	TRBJ2-7	few	TRBD1
TGTGCCAGCAGTGAACAGAGCGGGGCAGGCGGCAGGGTTGAAAAACTGTTTTTT	CASSEQSGAGGRVEKLFF	18	TRBV2	TRBJ1-4	NA	NA
TGTGCCAGCAGCCAAGTGAGGACCGGGGAGCTGTTTTTT	CASSQVRTGELFF	13	TRBV3-1/TRBV3-2	TRBJ2-2	NA	NA
TGTGCCAGCAGCAGACAGGCCTTGACCGGGGAGCTGTTTTTT	CASSRQALTGELFF	14	TRBV6-2/TRBV6-3	TRBJ2-2	NA	NA
TGTGCCAGCAGTGTTTATCGCGCTGGAAACACCATATATTTT	CASSVYRAGNTIYF	14	TRBV2	TRBJ1-3	NA	NA
TGTGCCAGTACCCCAGGGTTTTTACCCCCCAAAAACATTCAGTACTTC	CASTPGFLPPKNIQYF	16	TRBV19	TRBJ2-4	NA	NA
TGTGCCAGTAGTGAGGCGGCGGGGGGCTACACCTTC	CASSEAAGGYTF	12	TRBV19	TRBJ1-2	NA	NA
TGTGCCAGCAGTGCCCGACTAGCGGGGGGTGAGACCCAGTACTTC	CASSARLAGGETQYF	15	TRBV2	TRBJ2-5	NA	TRBD2
TGCGCCAGCAGCTTGGCCTCAGGGCGGCGAATGAACACTGAAGCTTTCTTT	CASSLASGRRMNTEAFF	17	TRBV5-1	TRBJ1-1	few	NA
TGTGCCAGCAGCTTGATAGGGGGCGGCTATCAGCCCCAGCATTTT	CASSLIGGGYQPQHF	15	TRBV5-5	TRBJ1-5	NA	TRBD1
TGTGCCATCAGTGAGTCCTTCAGCGGTGGGGCTTTCTTT	CAISESFSGGAFF	13	TRBV10-3	TRBJ1-1	NA	NA
TGTGCCAGCAGCTTAGTAGGGGGTAGTGACTATGGCTACACCTTC	CASSLVGGSDYGYTF	15	TRBV7-3	TRBJ1-2	NA	NA
TGCGCCAGCGGTGCCGGGACAGGGGACACTGAAGCTTTCTTT	CASGAGTGDTEAFF	14	TRBV5-1	TRBJ1-1	NA	TRBD1
TGTGCCAGCAGCAACCTATACGAGCAGTACTTC	CASSNLYEQYF	11	TRBV7-9	TRBJ2-7	NA	NA
TGCAGCGTTGAGAATCGGTTCATGATGAACACTGAAGCTTTCTTT	CSVENRFMMNTEAFF	15	TRBV29-1	TRBJ1-1	NA	NA
TGTGCCAGCAGTGAAAAAGTACACTCCTACGAGCAGTACTTC	CASSEKVHSYEQYF	14	TRBV2	TRBJ2-7	once	NA